A single sample is the source of the 30 T cell receptor beta chains below, sequenced in a study of blood T cell repertoires in COVID-19. Only in-frame clones appear in the TCRdb table, and some are missing; sequencing was by immunoSEQ multiplex PCR. Of under 350,000 clones detected, around 89% appear once; the ten largest clones hold about 4.6%. The sample was peripheral blood. All receptors derive from a middle-aged man with acute or convalescent COVID-19.

V usage is TRBV30 and J usage is TRBJ1-6, with 8 bases identical to TRBD1. Germline-derived CDR1 and CDR2 are GTSNPN and SVGIG (reference sequence). The CDR3 covers 13 residues. J gave up 18 bases and V 2 bases, and 12 bases lay outside the gene matches. The CDR3 DNA follows: TGTGCCTGGAGTCCTGGACAGGGCCGGTACCCCCACTTT. Translation: CAWSPGQGRYPHF.

The V and J genes are TRBV10-2 and TRBJ1-2; a possible D gene is TRBD1 (6 bases). Germline lookup yields CDR1 WSHSY and CDR2 SAAADI. V dropped 6 bases and J dropped 3 bases, with 11 bases sitting between them. CDR3 size: 13 residues. The CDR3 bases are TGCGCCAGCAGGAGGGGGTTATACTATGGCTACACCTTC. This sequence encodes CASRRGLYYGYTF.

The genes are TRBV3-1 (or the pseudogene TRBV3-2) and TRBJ1-5, with D tentatively TRBD1 (5 bases). Deletions cut 2 bases from V and 6 bases from J, with 8 bases between. This CDR3 has 13 residues. The germline V gene encodes CDR1 LGHDT and CDR2 YNNKEL (reference sequence). The CDR3 loop is CASSQLGVQPQHF. In DNA form, the CDR3 reads TGTGCCAGCAGCCAATTAGGGGTTCAGCCCCAGCATTTT.

The CDR3 loop reads CSAGGQFGTEAFF. The CDR3 nucleotides read TGCAGCGCGGGGGGGCAATTCGGCACTGAAGCTTTCTTT. This rearrangement joins TRBV29-1 to TRBJ1-1; TRBD1 might be the D (6 bases). This CDR3 is 13 amino acids long. Germline V gene sequence: CDR1 SQVTM, CDR2 ANQGSEA. Trimming removed 7 bases from V and 4 bases from J, with 16 bases in between.

V usage is TRBV6-5 and J usage is TRBJ2-1; 12 bases are a match to TRBD1. The CDR3 spans 16 residues. Per the germline V gene, CDR1 is MNHEY and CDR2 is SVGAGI. V lost 4 bases to trimming and J lost 9 bases; unmatched junction nucleotides: 10. The CDR3, as DNA: TGTGCCAGCAGTTCCCCGGGACAGGGGGCGGCTAGTGAGCAGTTCTTC. It yields the protein CASSSPGQGAASEQFF.

The genes are TRBV6-4 and TRBJ1-5; 8 nucleotides agree with TRBD1. The CDR3 extends over 13 amino acids. CDR1 is MRHNA, CDR2 SNTAGT, per germline. V shed 5 bases, J shed 5 bases, and the junction held 2 bases outside the gene matches. The CDR3 here is CASSPDRDQPQHF. The CDR3 region has the DNA TGTGCCAGCAGTCCGGACAGGGATCAGCCCCAGCATTTT.

The V gene is TRBV5-1, the J gene TRBJ2-1, with TRBD2 identical over 9 bases. J lost 0 bases, V lost 2 bases, and 9 bases had no gene match. CDR1 and CDR2 (germline): SGHRS, YFSETQ. The CDR3 extends over 18 amino acids. CDR3 sequence reads: CASSFAPGLAGSYNEQFF. The CDR3 DNA follows: TGCGCCAGCAGCTTTGCCCCGGGACTAGCTGGCTCCTACAATGAGCAGTTCTTC.

This clone was observed a few times. V and J are TRBV2 and TRBJ2-7, with D perhaps matching TRBD2 (6 bases). Germline V gene data show CDR1 as SNHLY and CDR2 as FYNNEI. Trimming removed 7 bases from V and 4 bases from J, with 17 bases in between. The CDR3 totals 14 residues. CDR3: CASIPDYSGYEQYF. CDR3 DNA: TGTGCCAGCATCCCGGACTATAGTGGTTACGAGCAGTACTTC.

The chain joins TRBV19 to TRBJ1-1; possible D gene TRBD1, 5 bases. The CDR3 is 16 residues long. V was shortened by 1 base and J by 0 bases, with 12 bases between the two germline ends. CDR1 LNHDA and CDR2 SQIVND come from the germline V gene (reference sequence). CDR3 residues: CASSIGGDRMNTEAFF. CDR3 DNA sequence: TGTGCCAGTAGTATAGGGGGGGATAGGATGAACACTGAAGCTTTCTTT.

This clone has just one count. The V call is TRBV11-3, the J call TRBJ2-2; 7 positions agree with TRBD1. V was pared by 8 bases and J by 5 bases, with 5 bases of the junction left unmatched. Germline CDR1 SGHNT, CDR2 YENEEA. The CDR3 extends over 13 amino acids. CDR3 in amino acids: CASADRETGELFF. DNA for the CDR3: TGTGCCAGCGCCGACAGGGAGACCGGGGAGCTGTTTTTT.

This clone was detected only a few times. The CDR3 sequence is CASSEGAQGNQPQHF. DNA of the CDR3: TGTGCCAGCAGTGAAGGTGCCCAGGGTAATCAGCCCCAGCATTTT. The rearrangement uses TRBV6-1 and TRBJ1-5; the D gene is possibly TRBD1 (5 bases). The CDR3 is 15 residues long. V was shortened by 1 base and J by 4 bases, with 11 bases between the two germline ends. The germline CDR1 and CDR2 sequences are MNHNS and SASEGT.

The rearrangement uses TRBV3-1 (or the pseudogene TRBV3-2) and TRBJ1-5, with a tentative D call TRBD1 (6 bases). The CDR3 contains 14 residues. V lost 1 base, J lost 6 bases, and 10 bases lay in between. The V gene's germline CDR1 is LGHDT and CDR2 YNNKEL (reference sequence). The CDR3 DNA follows: TGTGCCAGCAGCCAAGGGCAGGGGTTTCAGCCCCAGCATTTT. Protein product: CASSQGQGFQPQHF.

CDR3 amino acids: CASSLEGGQGNIQYF. The CDR3 DNA reads TGTGCCAGCAGCTTGGAGGGGGGGCAGGGAAACATTCAGTACTTC. This chain links TRBV5-4 with TRBJ2-4; D possibly corresponds to TRBD2 (7 bases). The germline V gene has CDR1 SGHNT and CDR2 YYREEE (reference sequence). The length of the CDR3 is 15 residues. V lost 0 bases and J lost 6, with 13 bases in between.

The CDR3 nucleotides read TGTGCCAGCAGCCCGGGACAGGGGAATGGCTACACCTTC. Translating gives CASSPGQGNGYTF. The chain has TRBV2 and TRBJ1-2, with 10 nucleotides matching TRBD1. V was pared by 6 bases and J by 6 bases, with 4 bases of the junction left unmatched. Germline lookup yields CDR1 SNHLY and CDR2 FYNNEI. The CDR3 extends over 13 amino acids.

This rearrangement joins TRBV19 to TRBJ1-2; perhaps TRBD1 as D (5 bases). The CDR3 extends over 14 amino acids. With 5 bases removed from V and 8 bases from J, the gap between germline ends came to 18 bases. The germline CDR1 and CDR2 sequences are LNHDA and SQIVND (reference sequence). Here the CDR3 DNA reads TGTGCCAGTAGTCCCAGGCCGACCGGGGGGGGCTACACCTTC. Protein product: CASSPRPTGGGYTF. The whole variable domain, filled in from reference TRBV19 and TRBJ1-2, reads DGGITQSPKYLFRKEGQNVTLSCEQNLNHDAMYWYRQDPGQGLRLIYYSQIVNDFQKGDIAEGYSVSREKKESFPLTVTSAQKNPTAFYLCASSPRPTGGGYTFGSGTRLTVV.

The chain is built from TRBV5-6 and TRBJ1-4; 7 positions agree with TRBD1. Trimming cost V 2 bases and J 8 bases; bases outside gene matches: 6. The germline V gene has CDR1 SGHDT and CDR2 YYEEEE. This CDR3 is 14 amino acids long. Written as DNA, the CDR3 is TGTGCCAGCAGCTTACAGGGGAGTAGGGAAAAACTGTTTTTT. Protein product: CASSLQGSREKLFF.

The V and J genes are TRBV7-2 and TRBJ2-2, with D possibly TRBD1 on 5 matching bases. V gave up 5 bases and J gave up 1 base, with 14 bases separating them. CDR1 is SGHTA and CDR2 is FQGNSA in the germline V gene. The CDR3 is made up of 16 amino acids. Here the CDR3 reads CASSPHRIQNTGELFF. The DNA of the CDR3 is TGTGCCAGCAGCCCCCACAGGATTCAGAACACCGGGGAGCTGTTTTTT.

J is TRBJ1-3 and V is TRBV24-1; 7 bases are a match to TRBD1. Germline CDR1 and CDR2: KGHDR and SFDVKD. CDR3 length: 13 residues. V lost 3 bases, J lost 16 bases, and 11 bases stayed unmatched. The CDR3 loop reads CATSDPRTGKTYF. The DNA for the CDR3 is TGTGCCACCAGTGATCCCCGGACAGGAAAGACGTATTTT.

The chain combines TRBV11-2 with TRBJ2-7; TRBD1 might be the D (5 bases). The CDR3 totals 11 residues. The germline V gene encodes CDR1 SGHAT and CDR2 FQNNGV. Trimming took off 5 bases at V and 9 bases at J, with 11 bases between the two ends. This CDR3 reads CASSRVDRQYF. CDR3 DNA: TGTGCCAGCAGCCGGGTCGACAGGCAGTACTTC.

The J gene is TRBJ1-1, the V gene TRBV4-1, with D tentatively TRBD1 (5 bases). The length of the CDR3 is 16 residues. V was trimmed by 4 bases and J by 0 bases, leaving 15 bases between them. Germline V gene lookup returns CDR1 MGHRA and CDR2 YSYEKL. This CDR3 is CASSPGGVKMNTEAFF. In nucleotides, the CDR3 is TGCGCCAGCAGCCCTGGGGGGGTAAAGATGAACACTGAAGCTTTCTTT.

The DNA of the CDR3 is TGTGCCAGCAGCCTCCGGGGAAGGTTGGCGGACGAGCAGTACTTC. Translation gives CASSLRGRLADEQYF. The genes are TRBV3-1 (or the pseudogene TRBV3-2) and TRBJ2-7, with D maybe TRBD2 (5 bases). The CDR3 has 15 amino acids. CDR1 is LGHDT, CDR2 YNNKEL, per germline (reference sequence). The V end lost 4 bases, the J end lost 5 bases, and 18 bases lay between the germline ends.

The rearrangement links TRBV7-9 to TRBJ1-3; no clear D gene. CDR1 is SEHNR and CDR2 is FQNEAQ in the germline V gene (reference sequence). This CDR3 region has 16 residues. V was trimmed by 4 bases and J by 0 bases, leaving 13 bases between them. CDR3: CASSSPLRSSGNTIYF. The CDR3 nucleotides read TGTGCCAGCAGCTCCCCCCTCCGTAGCTCTGGAAACACCATATATTTT.

V usage is TRBV12-3 or TRBV12-4 and J usage is TRBJ2-7, with D unclear. The V end lost 1 base, the J end lost 7 bases, and 11 bases lay between the germline ends. The CDR3 runs to 13 residues. The CDR3 DNA reads as TGTGCCAGCAGTTTAGGGGCTCCTTGGGAGCAGTACTTC. Its protein is CASSLGAPWEQYF.

V and J are TRBV13 and TRBJ2-2, with 9 bases lining up with TRBD2. From germline, CDR1 is PRHDT and CDR2 FYEKMQ (reference sequence). The CDR3 is 17 amino acids. V was clipped by 5 bases and J by 1 base; unmatched bases: 8. In nucleotides, the CDR3 is TGTGCCAGCAGCACAGGACTAGCGTATATGAACACCGGGGAGCTGTTTTTT. This encodes CASSTGLAYMNTGELFF. The full variable domain, in which reference TRBV13 and TRBJ2-2 provide the parts outside the CDR3, is AAGVIQSPRHLIKEKRETATLKCYPIPRHDTVYWYQQGPGQDPQFLISFYEKMQSDKGSIPDRFSAQQFSDYHSELNMSSLELGDSALYFCASSTGLAYMNTGELFFGEGSRLTVL.

The J gene is TRBJ1-2, the V gene TRBV2; TRBD1 matches at 9 bases. The J segment lost 3 bases and the V segment lost 6 bases, leaving 14 bases of the junction unmatched. CDR1 and CDR2 (germline): SNHLY, FYNNEI. The CDR3 spans 17 residues. The CDR3 sequence: CASRVPGQGRYDYGYTF. The CDR3 DNA reads as TGTGCCAGCAGAGTCCCGGGACAGGGAAGATACGACTATGGCTACACCTTC. Complete variable domain (other parts from reference TRBV2 and TRBJ1-2): EPEVTQTPSHQVTQMGQEVILRCVPISNHLYFYWYRQILGQKVEFLVSFYNNEISEKSEIFDDQFSVERPDGSNFTLKIRSTKLEDSAMYFCASRVPGQGRYDYGYTFGSGTRLTVV.

V and J are TRBV5-1 and TRBJ1-2, with D possibly TRBD1 on 6 matching bases. CDR1 SGHRS and CDR2 YFSETQ come from the germline V gene. This CDR3 comprises 14 residues. Trimming removed 2 bases from V and 4 bases from J, with 12 bases in between. The CDR3 region has the DNA TGCGCCAGCAGCTTAAGACAGGCAGGCTATGGCTACACCTTC. Amino acids: CASSLRQAGYGYTF.

The chain joins TRBV11-3 to TRBJ2-1; 9 nucleotides match TRBD2. The germline gives CDR1 SGHNT, CDR2 YENEEA. CDR3 length equals 15 residues. V shed 6 bases, J shed 7 bases, and the junction held 10 bases outside the gene matches. CDR3 sequence: CASSSRLAAFNEQFF. The CDR3 DNA reads TGTGCCAGCAGTTCCCGACTAGCGGCATTTAATGAGCAGTTCTTC. Full variable domain (missing parts from reference TRBV11-3 and TRBJ2-1): EAGVVQSPRYKIIEKKQPVAFWCNPISGHNTLYWYLQNLGQGPELLIRYENEEAVDDSQLPKDRFSAERLKGVDSTLKIQPAELGDSAVYLCASSSRLAAFNEQFFGPGTRLTVL.

The genes are TRBV14 and TRBJ1-6, with D maybe TRBD1 (6 bases). With 6 bases removed from V and 7 bases from J, the gap between germline ends came to 13 bases. The CDR3 has 14 amino acids. CDR1 is SGHDN and CDR2 is FVKESK in the germline V gene. The CDR3 here is CASSGQGNNSPLHF. The CDR3 bases are TGTGCCAGCAGTGGTCAGGGGAACAATTCACCCCTCCACTTT.

This sequence joins TRBV12-3 or TRBV12-4 and TRBJ1-2; D gene uncertain. V was shortened by 7 bases and J by 8 bases, with 14 bases between the two germline ends. This CDR3 is built from 12 residues. CDR3 nucleotide sequence: TGTGCCAGCACTGTCTCTTCTTTCGGCTACACCTTC. Amino acid sequence: CASTVSSFGYTF.

In DNA form, the CDR3 reads TGTGCCTGGAGTGTCCGGTTTTTTGAAGAGACCCAGTACTTC. It translates to CAWSVRFFEETQYF. V is TRBV30 and J is TRBJ2-5; D is unresolved. The CDR3 spans 14 residues. In germline, CDR1 is GTSNPN, CDR2 SVGIG (reference sequence). Trimming removed 0 bases from V and 3 bases from J, with 11 bases in between.